This T cell receptor beta chain was captured in a study of cytomegalovirus exposure and HLA in healthy donors. There are 14 residues in the CDR3. V was trimmed by 3 bases and J by 4 bases, leaving 12 bases between them. CDR1 is LNHDA and CDR2 is SQIVND in the germline V gene (reference sequence). Vbeta (60) and Jbeta (13) primers were used in the PCR. TCRdb's table, derived via immunoSEQ multiplex PCR, lists solely in-frame clones and lacks some. Seen here are under 150,000 clones, about 80% observed once, and the top ten hold 1.8%. The sequence derives from a man younger than 35 in good health and CMV-seronegative. This sequence joins TRBV19 and TRBJ1-1; weak D call: TRBD1 (5 bases). Source material: PBMCs. For the CDR3, the DNA is TGTGCCAGTAGTATTTTTCCCGACAGCACTGAAGCTTTCTTT. The encoded protein is CASSIFPDSTEAFF.